These 22 T cell receptor beta chains originate from one sample sequenced in a study of cytomegalovirus exposure and HLA in healthy donors. Primers for the PCR totalled 60 Vbeta and 13 Jbeta. Repertoires were generated with immunoSEQ multiplex PCR, while TCRdb's copy carries only in-frame clones and drops some. In the table there are about 62,000 clones, 80% to 90% of which are singletons. Sequences were obtained from PBMCs. Every receptor here comes from a young woman in good health and CMV-seronegative.

As concerns this clone: A junction end diverges from the germline sequence, so it may reflect a read error. The rearrangement uses TRBV7-9 and TRBJ2-7; the D gene is possibly TRBD2 (6 bases). Germline values: CDR1 SEHNR, CDR2 FQNEAQ (reference sequence). The CDR3 runs to 15 residues. The CDR3 sequence: CSSSLREAGTYEQYF. In DNA form, the CDR3 reads TGTTCCAGCAGCTTAAGGGAGGCGGGGACCTACGAGCAGTACTTC.

This clone was detected a few times. The CDR3 region is CASSLVPTQGYTF. The CDR3 nucleotides are TGCGCCAGCAGCTTGGTGCCAACACAGGGCTACACCTTC. The chain links TRBV5-1 to TRBJ1-2; D uncertain. Germline lookup yields CDR1 SGHRS and CDR2 YFSETQ. The CDR3 has 13 residues. The V gene lost 0 bases and the J gene lost 8 bases, with 11 bases spanning the gap. The full variable domain, rest sourced from reference TRBV5-1 and TRBJ1-2, is KAGVTQTPRYLIKTRGQQVTLSCSPISGHRSVSWYQQTPGQGLQFLFEYFSETQRNKGNFPGRFSGRQFSNSRSEMNVSTLELGDSALYLCASSLVPTQGYTFGSGTRLTVV.

The chain is built from TRBV2 and TRBJ2-5, with a weak D call TRBD1 (5 bases). The DNA matches TRBJ2-7 better at its end, which makes the J call doubtful. The germline V gene encodes CDR1 SNHLY and CDR2 FYNNEI. This CDR3 comprises 15 residues. CDR3 sequence reads: CASTWGQGLSYEQYF. CDR3 sequence (DNA): TGTGCCAGCACCTGGGGCCAGGGCCTGAGCTACGAGCAGTACTTC.

The chain joins TRBV4-3 to TRBJ2-5; 7 bases are a match to TRBD2. This CDR3 contains 15 residues. Germline-derived CDR1 and CDR2 are LGHNA and YSLEER. J was trimmed by 0 bases and V by 2 bases; bases with no gene match: 3. The CDR3 protein is CASSQWAGDQETQYF. The CDR3 DNA sequence: TGCGCCAGCAGCCAATGGGCGGGGGACCAAGAGACCCAGTACTTC.

In nucleotides, the CDR3 is TGCGCCAGCAGCCCCTATAGCGGGGGCCCCTACGAGCAGTACTTC. Its translation is CASSPYSGGPYEQYF. The chain recombines TRBV4-3 with TRBJ2-7; TRBD2 aligns across 9 bases. The CDR3 sequence is 15 residues long. Per germline, CDR1 LGHNA and CDR2 YSLEER. V shed 4 bases and J 2 bases; nucleotides not matched to a gene: 6.

The chain links TRBV5-1 to TRBJ1-1; 10 bases match TRBD1. This CDR3 has 15 amino acids. The germline V gene has CDR1 SGHRS and CDR2 YFSETQ. The trim removed 3 bases at V and 4 bases at J, leaving 6 bases unmatched. CDR3 coding DNA: TGCGCCAGCAGCTCCTGGACAGGGGGTGTCACTGAAGCTTTCTTT. Its translation: CASSSWTGGVTEAFF.

In this sample, this clone turned up a few times. The chain carries TRBV5-4 and TRBJ1-4; possible D gene TRBD1, 5 bases. V lost 4 bases and J 8 bases, leaving 12 bases between the germline ends. In germline, CDR1 is SGHNT, CDR2 YYREEE (reference sequence). The CDR3 extends over 13 amino acids. CDR3 DNA sequence: TGTGCCAGCAGCGGAGGTGGGGGGGAAAAACTGTTTTTT. Translated, it gives CASSGGGGEKLFF. Based on the CDR3 plus reference TRBV5-4 and TRBJ1-4, the full variable domain is ETGVTQSPTHLIKTRGQQVTLRCSSQSGHNTVSWYQQALGQGPQFIFQYYREEENGRGNFPPRFSGLQFPNYSSELNVNALELDDSALYLCASSGGGGEKLFFGSGTQLSVL.

The rearrangement joins TRBV10-3 to TRBJ1-4; unclear D gene. The ends were cut back, 2 bases at V and 5 bases at J, with 9 bases in the middle. The CDR3 contains 14 residues. CDR1 and CDR2 (germline): ENHRY, SYGVKD. The CDR3 reads CAISERQENEKLFF. In DNA, the CDR3 is TGTGCCATCAGTGAGAGGCAGGAAAATGAAAAACTGTTTTTT.

V usage is TRBV29-1 and J usage is TRBJ1-2; TRBD1 is a possible D gene (5 bases). CDR1 is SQVTM and CDR2 is ANQGSEA in the germline V gene. The CDR3 length is 13 residues. V was clipped by 0 bases and J by 7 bases, with 12 bases between them. The CDR3 DNA follows: TGCAGCGTTGAAGATCGGGGGGGAGCTGGCTACACCTTC. This sequence encodes CSVEDRGGAGYTF.

The J gene is TRBJ2-3, the V gene TRBV18, with TRBD2 identical over 10 bases. With 3 bases clipped from V and 3 bases from J, the junction kept 6 bases outside the gene matches. In germline, CDR1 is KGHSH, CDR2 LQKENI. The CDR3 totals 16 residues. This CDR3 is CASSPWGTSVTDTQYF. As DNA, the CDR3 is TGTGCCAGCTCACCCTGGGGGACTAGCGTGACAGATACGCAGTATTTT.

The chain recombines TRBV19 with TRBJ2-1, with 9 bases fitting TRBD2. CDR1 is LNHDA and CDR2 is SQIVND in the germline V gene (reference sequence). There are 16 residues in the CDR3. Trimming at V came to 6 bases and at J to 5 bases, leaving 11 bases not matched to a gene. The CDR3 nucleotides read TGTGCCAGTAGCCAGGGACGAGCGGGGGGTGACAATGAGCAGTTCTTC. It encodes CASSQGRAGGDNEQFF.

The V gene is TRBV19, the J gene TRBJ2-5; 11 bases line up with TRBD2. The germline CDR1 and CDR2 sequences are LNHDA and SQIVND (reference sequence). The CDR3 covers 15 residues. J gave up 1 base and V 6 bases, and 4 bases lay outside the gene matches. Written as DNA, the CDR3 is TGTGCCAGTAGCCTAGCGGGGGGCCTCCAAGAGACCCAGTACTTC. Protein: CASSLAGGLQETQYF.

V usage is TRBV18 and J usage is TRBJ1-2; no clear D. The CDR3 runs 13 residues. CDR1 KGHSH and CDR2 LQKENI come from the germline V gene. Trimming pared 2 bases from V and 3 bases from J, leaving 7 bases between. CDR3: CASSPGEHYGYTF. CDR3 DNA sequence: TGTGCCAGCTCACCAGGTGAGCACTATGGCTACACCTTC.

CDR3 region: CASSMSGLRLTF. CDR3 DNA sequence: TGTGCCAGTAGTATGAGCGGCCTGCGACTTACCTTC. The V and J genes are TRBV19 and TRBJ1-2, with D unclear. Trimming took 3 bases from V and 14 from J, leaving 16 bases between them. The CDR3 is 12 amino acids. Per the germline V gene, CDR1 is LNHDA and CDR2 is SQIVND (reference sequence).

This chain links TRBV5-4 with TRBJ2-3, with 7 nucleotides matching TRBD2. Germline CDR1 and CDR2: SGHNT and YYREEE (reference sequence). The ends lost 0 bases at V and 2 bases at J; junction bases unmatched: 3. The CDR3 length is 15 residues. The CDR3 bases are TGTGCCAGCAGCTTGGATAGCGGGCTCACAGATACGCAGTATTTT. This gives the protein CASSLDSGLTDTQYF.

The genes are TRBV10-1 and TRBJ1-5, with D unclear. Trimming left V 9 bases short and J 0 bases short, with 27 bases between. The CDR3 is 19 residues long. Germline V gene data show CDR1 as WNHNN and CDR2 as SYGVQD (reference sequence). The CDR3 sequence is CARSVAQAEGRNSNQPQHF. In DNA form, the CDR3 reads TGCGCCAGGTCAGTAGCTCAGGCCGAGGGCAGAAATAGCAATCAGCCCCAGCATTTT.

The chain couples TRBV5-6 to TRBJ1-3, with a tentative D call TRBD1 (5 bases). This CDR3 contains 14 residues. V lost 7 bases, J lost 0 bases, and 11 bases lay in between. Germline loops: CDR1 SGHDT, CDR2 YYEEEE. CDR3 bases: TGTGCCAGCCGTGGGGGGAGCTCTGGAAACACCATATATTTT. This gives the protein CASRGGSSGNTIYF.

The rearrangement uses TRBV5-1 and TRBJ1-6; 7 bases agree with TRBD1. The germline V gene encodes CDR1 SGHRS and CDR2 YFSETQ. The CDR3 has 18 residues. The ends lost 4 bases at V and 0 bases at J; junction bases unmatched: 10. CDR3 nucleotide sequence: TGCGCCAGCAGCCAAAACGTCAGGGGGAGCTCCTATAATTCACCCCTCCACTTT. Its translation: CASSQNVRGSSYNSPLHF.

The V call is TRBV2, the J call TRBJ1-5; no clear D gene. Trimming took off 7 bases at V and 4 bases at J, with 8 bases between the two ends. There are 12 residues in the CDR3. CDR1 is SNHLY, CDR2 FYNNEI, per germline. CDR3 in amino acids: CASKLENQPQHF. DNA for the CDR3: TGTGCCAGCAAGCTGGAGAATCAGCCCCAGCATTTT. The whole variable domain, remainder taken from reference TRBV2 and TRBJ1-5, is EPEVTQTPSHQVTQMGQEVILRCVPISNHLYFYWYRQILGQKVEFLVSFYNNEISEKSEIFDDQFSVERPDGSNFTLKIRSTKLEDSAMYFCASKLENQPQHFGDGTRLSIL.

The J gene is TRBJ1-3, the V gene TRBV4-3, with 7 nucleotides matching TRBD1. V trimming: 3 bases; J trimming: 2 bases; junction bases outside the gene matches: 4. This CDR3 has 15 residues. The germline gives CDR1 LGHNA, CDR2 YSLEER. CDR3 coding DNA: TGCGCCAGCAGCCAGAGACAGGGAACTGGAAACACCATATATTTT. Its translation is CASSQRQGTGNTIYF.

The chain joins TRBV19 to TRBJ1-4, with D unclear. The CDR3 is 15 amino acids. Trimming shortened V by 4 bases and J by 3 bases, and 12 bases separated the two germline ends. Germline CDR1 is LNHDA and CDR2 is SQIVND (reference sequence). Here the CDR3 DNA reads TGTGCCAGTAGTAAGGCCGGGGAAGCTAATGAAAAACTGTTTTTT. Protein product: CASSKAGEANEKLFF.

The CDR3 coding sequence is TGTGCCAGTAGTATAGAACGGCTAGCGGTCCATGAGCAGTTCTTC. Protein: CASSIERLAVHEQFF. The chain couples TRBV19 to TRBJ2-1; 7 bases line up with TRBD2. Germline loops: CDR1 LNHDA, CDR2 SQIVND (reference sequence). V lost 0 bases and J lost 8; bases outside the gene matches: 7. The CDR3 consists of 15 residues.